The clone carrying this TCR beta chain has more than one count but fewer than ten. The data belong to a study of identical twins. The length of the CDR3 is 13 residues. Germline V gene sequence: CDR1 SEHNR, CDR2 FQNEAQ (reference sequence). The V gene lost 5 bases and the J gene lost 6 bases, with 13 bases spanning the gap. TCRdb re-called the 5' RACE reads through MiXCR, storing one row per CDR3 protein. The sample consists of 600,000 to 800,000 distinct CDR3 sequences, 20% to 25% of them appearing once. These data also formed part of another study, on T cells expressing NK-cell markers.

The source material was PBMCs. The rearrangement uses TRBV7-9 and TRBJ1-2, with no clear D. This receptor was obtained from a woman between 18 and 29 years old in good health. This CDR3 reads CASSQPSGDGYTF. In DNA, the CDR3 is TGTGCCAGCAGCCAACCTTCCGGGGATGGCTACACCTTC.